Listed below are T cell receptor beta chains from one sample, sequenced in a study of beta chain features in type 1 diabetes. The method was immunoSEQ multiplex PCR; TCRdb's version includes in-frame clones alone and lacks a portion of them. The sample lists around 310,000 clones; approximately 13% were seen once. Input material: naive CD4+ T cells from blood. All receptors derive from a woman between 18 and 29 years old with type 1 diabetes. CDR3s include the opening cysteine and the closing phenylalanine or tryptophan. Each record gives: clone size, V gene, J gene, D gene, CDR3 DNA, CDR3 protein. The D gene is left open where the match is weak. Size is stated for part of the rows, as once, few or many counts, or as a class when the clone is expanded.

clone_size: few; v_call: TRBV28; j_call: TRBJ2-5; d_call: TRBD2; cdr3_nt: TGTGCCAGCACCCCCACTAGCGGCGCGCTCACCCAGTACTTC; cdr3_aa: CASTPTSGALTQYF
clone_size: -; v_call: TRBV27; j_call: TRBJ2-7; d_call: TRBD2; cdr3_nt: TGTGCCAGCAGTCCATTCTCCCGGACTAGCGGGGGCGTTTCCTACGAGCAGTACTTC; cdr3_aa: CASSPFSRTSGGVSYEQYF
clone_size: -; v_call: TRBV18; j_call: TRBJ1-1; d_call: -; cdr3_nt: TGTGCCAGCTCACCCCTGATGGGAGGGGGAGGAGAAGCTTTCTTT; cdr3_aa: CASSPLMGGGGEAFF
clone_size: few; v_call: TRBV15; j_call: TRBJ2-3; d_call: TRBD2; cdr3_nt: TGTGCCACCAGCAGAGACGTAGCGGGAGCCACAGATACGCAGTATTTT; cdr3_aa: CATSRDVAGATDTQYF
clone_size: few; v_call: TRBV7-2; j_call: TRBJ1-1; d_call: -; cdr3_nt: TGTGCCAGCAGCTTAGGTCGGGCCAGGGGTCTGAACACTGAAGCTTTCTTT; cdr3_aa: CASSLGRARGLNTEAFF
clone_size: -; v_call: TRBV6-1; j_call: TRBJ2-1; d_call: -; cdr3_nt: TGTGCCAGCAGTTGGACTTACAATGAGCAGTTCTTC; cdr3_aa: CASSWTYNEQFF
clone_size: few; v_call: TRBV5-1; j_call: TRBJ2-5; d_call: -; cdr3_nt: TGCGCCAGCAGCTTGGAACGGACACAAGAGACCCAGTACTTC; cdr3_aa: CASSLERTQETQYF
clone_size: few; v_call: TRBV18; j_call: TRBJ2-5; d_call: TRBD1; cdr3_nt: TGTGCCAGCTCAGTCCTCGGACAGGGGGCGGGAGAGACCCAGTACTTC; cdr3_aa: CASSVLGQGAGETQYF
clone_size: -; v_call: TRBV2; j_call: TRBJ2-7; d_call: -; cdr3_nt: TGTGCCAGCAGTGATATATATCCCGGCTACGAGCAGTACTTC; cdr3_aa: CASSDIYPGYEQYF
clone_size: few; v_call: TRBV28; j_call: TRBJ2-2; d_call: -; cdr3_nt: TGTGCCAGTAGGAGTTCGACCGGGGAGCTGTTTTTT; cdr3_aa: CASRSSTGELFF
clone_size: -; v_call: TRBV19; j_call: TRBJ2-1; d_call: -; cdr3_nt: TGTGCCAGTAGGGTCGGTGGGGCCAGGTCCTACAATGAGCAGTTCTTC; cdr3_aa: CASRVGGARSYNEQFF
clone_size: once; v_call: TRBV30; j_call: TRBJ2-4; d_call: TRBD1; cdr3_nt: TGTGCCGGGGACAGGGGCAAAAACATTCAGTACTTC; cdr3_aa: CAGDRGKNIQYF
clone_size: -; v_call: TRBV19; j_call: TRBJ1-5; d_call: TRBD1; cdr3_nt: TGTGCCAGTAGTCCAACTCAGGGGGTTGGCAATCAGCCCCAGCATTTT; cdr3_aa: CASSPTQGVGNQPQHF
clone_size: -; v_call: TRBV29-1; j_call: TRBJ1-1; d_call: -; cdr3_nt: TGCAGCGTCGCCCCTAGCACTGAAGCTTTCTTT; cdr3_aa: CSVAPSTEAFF
clone_size: few; v_call: TRBV7-9; j_call: TRBJ1-4; d_call: TRBD1; cdr3_nt: TGTGCCAGCAGCTCGGGACAGGGGAATGAAAAACTGTTTTTT; cdr3_aa: CASSSGQGNEKLFF
clone_size: few; v_call: TRBV18; j_call: TRBJ2-1; d_call: TRBD1; cdr3_nt: TGTGCCAGCTCACCATACTCGGGACAGAACAATGAGCAGTTCTTC; cdr3_aa: CASSPYSGQNNEQFF
clone_size: few; v_call: TRBV27; j_call: TRBJ1-2; d_call: -; cdr3_nt: TGTGCCAGCGGGAGTTTTAACTATGGCTACACCTTC; cdr3_aa: CASGSFNYGYTF
clone_size: -; v_call: TRBV30; j_call: TRBJ1-5; d_call: -; cdr3_nt: TGTGCCTGGAGTGGAGGGAGTCAGCCCCAGCATTTT; cdr3_aa: CAWSGGSQPQHF
clone_size: few; v_call: TRBV5-6; j_call: TRBJ2-1; d_call: -; cdr3_nt: TGTGCCAGCAGCTTGGGACAGCCCTCCTACAATGAGCAGTTCTTC; cdr3_aa: CASSLGQPSYNEQFF
clone_size: few; v_call: TRBV10-3; j_call: TRBJ1-4; d_call: TRBD1; cdr3_nt: TGTGCCATCAGTCATGGGACAGGTGGGGAAAAACTGTTTTTT; cdr3_aa: CAISHGTGGEKLFF
clone_size: -; v_call: TRBV7-3; j_call: TRBJ2-3; d_call: TRBD2; cdr3_nt: TGTGCCAGCAGCCGCAGACTAGCGGGAGGCAGTAACGCAGATACGCAGTATTTT; cdr3_aa: CASSRRLAGGSNADTQYF
clone_size: few; v_call: TRBV30; j_call: TRBJ1-1; d_call: TRBD1; cdr3_nt: TGTGCCGGGACAGGTGGTAACACTGAAGCTTTCTTT; cdr3_aa: CAGTGGNTEAFF
clone_size: -; v_call: TRBV19; j_call: TRBJ2-7; d_call: -; cdr3_nt: TGTGCCAGTAAACCCTTTGGGCAGGGAACCAGCGAGCAGTACTTC; cdr3_aa: CASKPFGQGTSEQYF
clone_size: few; v_call: TRBV28; j_call: TRBJ2-1; d_call: TRBD1; cdr3_nt: TGTGCCAGCAGAAGACAGGGGGGCAATGAGCAGTTCTTC; cdr3_aa: CASRRQGGNEQFF
clone_size: -; v_call: TRBV14; j_call: TRBJ2-5; d_call: TRBD1; cdr3_nt: TGTGCCAGCAGCCAACGGGACAGAGCGTTAGGGACCCAGTACTTC; cdr3_aa: CASSQRDRALGTQYF
clone_size: -; v_call: TRBV28; j_call: TRBJ2-1; d_call: TRBD2; cdr3_nt: TGTGCCAGCGCGACTAGCGGGGCGTACAATGAGCAGTTCTTC; cdr3_aa: CASATSGAYNEQFF
clone_size: few; v_call: TRBV7-6; j_call: TRBJ2-7; d_call: TRBD2; cdr3_nt: TGTGCCAGCAGCTCCGGTCTAGCGGGAGGGTGGTACGAGCAGTACTTC; cdr3_aa: CASSSGLAGGWYEQYF
clone_size: few; v_call: TRBV5-1; j_call: TRBJ2-3; d_call: TRBD2; cdr3_nt: TGCGCCAGCAGCTTGTTGGCTAGCGGGAGATCCACAGATACGCAGTATTTT; cdr3_aa: CASSLLASGRSTDTQYF
clone_size: -; v_call: TRBV5-6; j_call: TRBJ2-2; d_call: TRBD2; cdr3_nt: TGTGCCAGCAGCCAATTAGCGGGAGCTTGGTCCGGGGAGCTGTTTTTT; cdr3_aa: CASSQLAGAWSGELFF
clone_size: -; v_call: TRBV7-9; j_call: TRBJ2-3; d_call: TRBD2; cdr3_nt: TGTGCCAGCAGCTTAAGTCCGGGACTAGCGGGAGTGAGCACAGATACGCAGTATTTT; cdr3_aa: CASSLSPGLAGVSTDTQYF
clone_size: few; v_call: TRBV27; j_call: TRBJ2-1; d_call: TRBD2; cdr3_nt: TGTGCCAGCAGTTTCCTGGCTCTGGCAGCGGGAGCAGGGAATGAGCAGTTCTTC; cdr3_aa: CASSFLALAAGAGNEQFF
clone_size: few; v_call: TRBV28; j_call: TRBJ2-3; d_call: -; cdr3_nt: TGTGCCAGCAGCGCCCCCACAGTCACAGATACGCAGTATTTT; cdr3_aa: CASSAPTVTDTQYF
clone_size: -; v_call: TRBV5-4; j_call: TRBJ2-1; d_call: TRBD1; cdr3_nt: TGTGCCAGCAGCCCGGACGCCGGGACAGGGGGCCGGAATGAGCAGTTCTTC; cdr3_aa: CASSPDAGTGGRNEQFF
clone_size: -; v_call: TRBV18; j_call: TRBJ1-5; d_call: TRBD1; cdr3_nt: TGTGCCAGCTCACAGGGACAGGGTGGCAATCAGCCCCAGCATTTT; cdr3_aa: CASSQGQGGNQPQHF
clone_size: -; v_call: TRBV13; j_call: TRBJ2-7; d_call: -; cdr3_nt: TGTGCCAGCAGTTCTTCTGGAGGGGATTTCTACGAGCAGTACTTC; cdr3_aa: CASSSSGGDFYEQYF
clone_size: -; v_call: TRBV7-2; j_call: TRBJ2-7; d_call: TRBD1; cdr3_nt: TGTGCCAGCAGCCTCCGGACAGGGGTAAACTACGAGCAGTACTTC; cdr3_aa: CASSLRTGVNYEQYF
clone_size: -; v_call: TRBV4-3; j_call: TRBJ2-2; d_call: -; cdr3_nt: TGCGCCAGCAGCCAAGGTAGTGCACGTCCGAACACCGGGGAGCTGTTTTTT; cdr3_aa: CASSQGSARPNTGELFF
clone_size: -; v_call: TRBV4-3; j_call: TRBJ2-3; d_call: -; cdr3_nt: TGCGCCAGCAGCCGTATGCGAGGAGGGCCGGATGAAGATACGCAGTATTTT; cdr3_aa: CASSRMRGGPDEDTQYF
clone_size: few; v_call: TRBV5-4; j_call: TRBJ2-1; d_call: -; cdr3_nt: TGTGCCAGCAGCTTAAGGAGCGGTACCTACAATGAGCAGTTCTTC; cdr3_aa: CASSLRSGTYNEQFF
clone_size: few; v_call: TRBV5-1; j_call: TRBJ1-2; d_call: TRBD1; cdr3_nt: TGCGCCAGCAGCCCCGGACAGGGCTATGGCTACACCTTC; cdr3_aa: CASSPGQGYGYTF
clone_size: -; v_call: TRBV7-3; j_call: TRBJ2-1; d_call: -; cdr3_nt: TGTGCCAGCAGCTTAACGGGGGGAAGCTCCTACAATGAGCAGTTCTTC; cdr3_aa: CASSLTGGSSYNEQFF
clone_size: few; v_call: TRBV6-5; j_call: TRBJ2-7; d_call: -; cdr3_nt: TGTGCCAGCAGTTACTCGATCGCCGGAGGCTACGAGCAGTACTTC; cdr3_aa: CASSYSIAGGYEQYF
clone_size: -; v_call: TRBV2; j_call: TRBJ2-5; d_call: -; cdr3_nt: TGTGCCAGCAGTGACCCCGGGAAGGGACAAGAGACCCAGTACTTC; cdr3_aa: CASSDPGKGQETQYF
clone_size: -; v_call: TRBV5-4; j_call: TRBJ1-1; d_call: -; cdr3_nt: TGTGCCAGCAGCTTGGGGGCCACTGAAGCTTTCTTT; cdr3_aa: CASSLGATEAFF
clone_size: few; v_call: TRBV5-1; j_call: TRBJ2-7; d_call: TRBD2; cdr3_nt: TGCGCCAGCAGCTTGGCCGTCCTAGCGGGAGGGCGGGGGTTCTACGAGCAGTACTTC; cdr3_aa: CASSLAVLAGGRGFYEQYF
clone_size: -; v_call: TRBV30; j_call: TRBJ1-2; d_call: -; cdr3_nt: TGTGCCTGGAGCCCGGGACACCTGAGGAATGGCTACACCTTC; cdr3_aa: CAWSPGHLRNGYTF
clone_size: few; v_call: TRBV11-3; j_call: TRBJ2-1; d_call: TRBD1; cdr3_nt: TGTGCCAGCAGCTCCGCTACCATTCTATCCCGGACAGGGGAGAATGAGCAGTTCTTC; cdr3_aa: CASSSATILSRTGENEQFF